This entry concerns a single T cell receptor (beta chain). The CDR3 totals 17 residues. V dropped 1 base and J dropped 6; count of bases not matched to a gene: 13. The germline gives CDR1 SGHNT, CDR2 YYREEE (reference sequence). The record originates from a study of blood T cell repertoires in COVID-19. Background on the study: From the United States, Italy and Spain came samples of acute and convalescent COVID-19.

The table came from immunoSEQ multiplex PCR; TCRdb's copy has only in-frame clones and leaves some out. The sample lists 110,000 to 150,000 clones; approximately 89% were seen once. The sequencing input was peripheral blood. The TCR comes from a woman aged 45-65 years with acute or convalescent COVID-19. The chain is built from TRBV5-4 and TRBJ2-5, with 9 bases matching TRBD2. The CDR3 bases are TGTGCCAGCAGCTTGAGTAGCGGGAGTTTAATCGGAAAGACCCAGTACTTC. This encodes CASSLSSGSLIGKTQYF.